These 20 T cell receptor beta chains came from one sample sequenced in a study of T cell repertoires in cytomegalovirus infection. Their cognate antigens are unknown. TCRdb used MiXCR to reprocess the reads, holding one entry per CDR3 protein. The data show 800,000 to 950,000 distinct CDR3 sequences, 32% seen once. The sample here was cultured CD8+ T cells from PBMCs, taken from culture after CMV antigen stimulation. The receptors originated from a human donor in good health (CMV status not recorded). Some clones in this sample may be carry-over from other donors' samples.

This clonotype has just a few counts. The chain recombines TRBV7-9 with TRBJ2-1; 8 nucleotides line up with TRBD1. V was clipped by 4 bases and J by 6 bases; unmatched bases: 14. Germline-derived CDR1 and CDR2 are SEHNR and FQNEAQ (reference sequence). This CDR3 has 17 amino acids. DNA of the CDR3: TGTGCCAGCAGCTCCCGAGGGAGACAGGGGACCATCAATGAGCAGTTCTTC. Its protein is CASSSRGRQGTINEQFF.

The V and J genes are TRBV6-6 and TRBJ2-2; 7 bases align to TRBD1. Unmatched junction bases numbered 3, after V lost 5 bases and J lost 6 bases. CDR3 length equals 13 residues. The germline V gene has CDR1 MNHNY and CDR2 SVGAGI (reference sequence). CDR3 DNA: TGTGCCAGCAGTAACAGGGGAGCCGGGGAGCTGTTTTTT. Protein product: CASSNRGAGELFF.

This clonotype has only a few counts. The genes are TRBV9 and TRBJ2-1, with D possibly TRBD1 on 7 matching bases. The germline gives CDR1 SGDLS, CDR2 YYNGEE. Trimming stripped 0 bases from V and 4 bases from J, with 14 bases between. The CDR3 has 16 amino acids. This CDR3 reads CASSVVGRGEYNEQFF. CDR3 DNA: TGTGCCAGCAGCGTAGTGGGCAGGGGGGAGTACAATGAGCAGTTCTTC.

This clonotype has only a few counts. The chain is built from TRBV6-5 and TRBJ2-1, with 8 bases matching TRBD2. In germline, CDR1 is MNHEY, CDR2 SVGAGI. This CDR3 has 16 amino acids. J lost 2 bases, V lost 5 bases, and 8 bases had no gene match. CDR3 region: CASSRYGGATYNEQFF. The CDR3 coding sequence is TGTGCCAGCAGTCGGTACGGGGGGGCAACCTACAATGAGCAGTTCTTC.

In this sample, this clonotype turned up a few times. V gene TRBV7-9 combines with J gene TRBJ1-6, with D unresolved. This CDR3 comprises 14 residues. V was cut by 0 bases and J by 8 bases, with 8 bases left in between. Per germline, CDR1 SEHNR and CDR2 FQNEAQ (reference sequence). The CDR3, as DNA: TGTGCCAGCAGCTTAGCGTGGGGTGATTCACCCCTCCACTTT. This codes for CASSLAWGDSPLHF.

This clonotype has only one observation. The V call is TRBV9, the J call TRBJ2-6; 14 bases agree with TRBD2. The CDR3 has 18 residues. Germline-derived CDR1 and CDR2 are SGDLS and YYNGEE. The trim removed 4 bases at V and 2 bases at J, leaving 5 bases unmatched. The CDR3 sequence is CASSFRTSGGTGANVLTF. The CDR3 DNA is TGTGCCAGCAGCTTCAGGACTAGCGGGGGGACTGGGGCCAACGTCCTGACTTTC.

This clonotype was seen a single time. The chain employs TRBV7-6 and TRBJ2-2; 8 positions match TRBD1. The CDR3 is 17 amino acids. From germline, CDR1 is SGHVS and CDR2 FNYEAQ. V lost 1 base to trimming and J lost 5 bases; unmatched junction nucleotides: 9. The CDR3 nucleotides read TGTGCCAGCAGCTTAGAGCCGGACAGGGCTGGAACCGGGGAGCTGTTTTTT. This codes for CASSLEPDRAGTGELFF.

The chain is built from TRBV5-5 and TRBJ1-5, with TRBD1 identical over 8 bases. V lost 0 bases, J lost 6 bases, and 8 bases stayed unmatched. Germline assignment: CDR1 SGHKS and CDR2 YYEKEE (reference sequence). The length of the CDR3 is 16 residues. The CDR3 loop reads CASSLANGQGGQPQHF. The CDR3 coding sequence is TGTGCCAGCAGCTTGGCCAACGGACAGGGAGGTCAGCCCCAGCATTTT.

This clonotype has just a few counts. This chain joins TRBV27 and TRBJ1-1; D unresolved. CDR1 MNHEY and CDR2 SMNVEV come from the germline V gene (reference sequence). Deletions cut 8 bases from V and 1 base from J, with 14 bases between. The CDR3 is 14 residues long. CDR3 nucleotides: TGTGCCAGCCGTCGAGGAGGGCGGAACACTGAAGCTTTCTTT. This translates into CASRRGGRNTEAFF.

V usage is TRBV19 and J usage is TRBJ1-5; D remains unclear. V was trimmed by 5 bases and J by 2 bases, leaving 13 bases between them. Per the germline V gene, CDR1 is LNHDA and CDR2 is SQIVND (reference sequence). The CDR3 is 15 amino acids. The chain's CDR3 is CASSEEGTGNQPQHF. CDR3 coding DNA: TGTGCCAGTAGTGAGGAGGGAACGGGCAATCAGCCCCAGCATTTT.

CDR3 in amino acids: CASSFRVDEQFF. The CDR3, as DNA: TGCGCCAGCAGTTTCCGGGTTGATGAGCAGTTCTTC. V usage is TRBV5-1 and J usage is TRBJ2-1; unclear D gene. The CDR3 sequence is 12 residues long. Germline CDR1 and CDR2: SGHRS and YFSETQ. The V end lost 5 bases, the J end lost 8 bases, and 11 bases lay between the germline ends.

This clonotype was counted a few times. The DNA of the CDR3 is TGCAGTGCTAGTTACGGGGGCGCAAGGGAAGGATACGAGCAGTACTTC. It codes for CSASYGGAREGYEQYF. This rearrangement joins TRBV20-1 to TRBJ2-7; tentatively, D is TRBD1 or TRBD2 (6 bases each). Germline V gene lookup returns CDR1 DFQATT and CDR2 SNEGSKA (reference sequence). V was clipped by 3 bases and J by 4 bases, with 22 bases between them. The CDR3 totals 16 residues.

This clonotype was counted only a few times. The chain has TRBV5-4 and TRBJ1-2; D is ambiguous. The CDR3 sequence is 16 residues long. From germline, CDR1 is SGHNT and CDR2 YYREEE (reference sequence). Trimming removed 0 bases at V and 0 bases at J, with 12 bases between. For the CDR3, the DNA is TGTGCCAGCAGCTTGGCGGGCGACCTTCCTAACTATGGCTACACCTTC. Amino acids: CASSLAGDLPNYGYTF.

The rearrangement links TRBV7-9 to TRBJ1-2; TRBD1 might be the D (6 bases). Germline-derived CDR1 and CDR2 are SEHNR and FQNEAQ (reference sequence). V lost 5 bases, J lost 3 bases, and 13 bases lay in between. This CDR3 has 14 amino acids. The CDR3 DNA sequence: TGTGCCAGCAGCCCCCGGACAGCCCACTATGGCTACACCTTC. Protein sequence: CASSPRTAHYGYTF.

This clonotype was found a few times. In nucleotides, the CDR3 is TGTGCCAGCAGTTTCGACAGTTATAGCAATCAGCCCCAGCATTTT. This codes for CASSFDSYSNQPQHF. V gene TRBV27 combines with J gene TRBJ1-5; possible D gene TRBD1, 5 bases. CDR1 is MNHEY, CDR2 SMNVEV, per germline (reference sequence). The V and J ends lost 3 bases and 0 bases respectively, with 9 bases between them. The CDR3 is 15 amino acids.

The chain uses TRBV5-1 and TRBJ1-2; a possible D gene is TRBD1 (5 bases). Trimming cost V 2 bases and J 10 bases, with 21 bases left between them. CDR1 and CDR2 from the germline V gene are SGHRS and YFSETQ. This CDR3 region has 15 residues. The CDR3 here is CASSFRDRGIDDYTF. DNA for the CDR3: TGCGCCAGCAGCTTCCGGGATCGGGGCATAGATGACTACACCTTC. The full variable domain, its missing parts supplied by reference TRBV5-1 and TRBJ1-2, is KAGVTQTPRYLIKTRGQQVTLSCSPISGHRSVSWYQQTPGQGLQFLFEYFSETQRNKGNFPGRFSGRQFSNSRSEMNVSTLELGDSALYLCASSFRDRGIDDYTFGSGTRLTVV.

CDR3 in amino acids: CASSYAGESTDTQYF. The DNA of the CDR3 is TGTGCCAGCAGTTACGCGGGGGAATCTACAGATACGCAGTATTTT. This rearrangement joins TRBV6-8 to TRBJ2-3; 7 bases match TRBD2. Germline loops: CDR1 MNHGY, CDR2 SAAAGT. V gave up 2 bases and J gave up 3 bases; unmatched junction bases: 5. The CDR3 extends over 15 amino acids.

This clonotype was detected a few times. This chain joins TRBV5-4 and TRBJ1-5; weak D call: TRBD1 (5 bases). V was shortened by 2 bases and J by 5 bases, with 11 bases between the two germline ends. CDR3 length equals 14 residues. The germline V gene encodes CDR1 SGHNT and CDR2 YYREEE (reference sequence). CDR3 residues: CASSFPRVDQPQHF. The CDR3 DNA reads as TGTGCCAGCAGCTTCCCCAGGGTTGATCAGCCCCAGCATTTT. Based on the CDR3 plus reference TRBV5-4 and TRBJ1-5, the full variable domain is ETGVTQSPTHLIKTRGQQVTLRCSSQSGHNTVSWYQQALGQGPQFIFQYYREEENGRGNFPPRFSGLQFPNYSSELNVNALELDDSALYLCASSFPRVDQPQHFGDGTRLSIL.

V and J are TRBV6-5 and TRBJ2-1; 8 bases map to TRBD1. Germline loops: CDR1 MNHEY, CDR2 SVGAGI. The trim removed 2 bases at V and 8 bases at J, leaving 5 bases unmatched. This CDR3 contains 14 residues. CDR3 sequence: CASSYRDRRHEQFF. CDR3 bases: TGTGCCAGCAGTTACCGGGACAGGAGGCATGAGCAGTTCTTC.

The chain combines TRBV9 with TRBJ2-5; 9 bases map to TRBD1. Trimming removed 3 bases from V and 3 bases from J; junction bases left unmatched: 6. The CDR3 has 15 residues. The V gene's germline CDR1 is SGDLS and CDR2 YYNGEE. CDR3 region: CASSASGTGKETQYF. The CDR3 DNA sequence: TGTGCCAGCAGCGCTAGTGGGACAGGGAAAGAGACCCAGTACTTC.